Below, 15 T cell receptor beta chains from the same sample are listed, as sequenced in a study of CD8 T cell repertoires and HIV-1 epitope variants (dated by TCRdb to about 2020). Libraries came from the immunoSEQ multiplex PCR assay. TCRdb limited this immuneACCESS table to in-frame rearrangements with V and J called. A share of clones is missing; checked studies link under half to unresolved V genes, and the rest is unexplained. The sample profile shows about 5,000 clones; about two thirds of them were found once. The ten largest clones represent about 40% of the sample. Antigens for these TCRs are unknown. Material: cultured CD8+ T cells derived from PBMCs. These receptors came from a male donor with HIV.

J is TRBJ2-1 and V is TRBV6-1; no clear D gene. This CDR3 region has 16 residues. Deletions cut 3 bases from V and 4 bases from J, with 16 bases between. Per germline, CDR1 MNHNS and CDR2 SASEGT. The CDR3 DNA follows: TGTGCCAGCAGTGATGAAGTGGAGTTTTTTTACAATGAGCAGTTCTTC. Translation gives CASSDEVEFFYNEQFF.

Notes on this clone: Compared with germline, one end of the junction differs, possibly owing to a read error. The chain employs TRBV7-7 and TRBJ2-5; TRBD2 matches 7 bases. The CDR3 runs to 15 residues. Germline V gene sequence: CDR1 SSHAT, CDR2 FNYEAQ (reference sequence). The CDR3, as DNA: TGTGCTAGCAGCTTAACGGTGGCGGGAGAAGAGACCCAGTACTTC. This encodes CASSLTVAGEETQYF. The full variable domain, completed using reference TRBV7-7 and TRBJ2-5, is GAGVSQSPRYKVTKRGQDVTLRCDPISSHATLYWYQQALGQGPEFLTYFNYEAQPDKSGLPSDRFSAERPEGSISTLTIQRTEQRDSAMYRCASSLTVAGEETQYFGPGTRLLVL.

This clone has more than one count but fewer than ten. The chain has TRBV2 and TRBJ1-6; D is unclear. The CDR3 covers 17 residues. Germline lookup yields CDR1 SNHLY and CDR2 FYNNEI. Trimming took 5 bases from V and 0 from J, leaving 14 bases between them. This chain's CDR3 is CASSPDMPSSYNSPLHF. Here the CDR3 DNA reads TGTGCCAGCAGTCCAGACATGCCGAGCTCCTATAATTCACCCCTCCACTTT.

The rearrangement uses TRBV28 and TRBJ1-3; no firm D call. CDR3 length: 15 amino acids. Germline CDR1 MDHEN, CDR2 SYDVKM. The V and J ends lost 6 bases and 0 bases respectively, with 12 bases between them. The CDR3 loop is CASSDSQHSGNTIYF. DNA of the CDR3: TGTGCCAGCAGCGATTCACAACACTCTGGAAACACCATATATTTT.

This clone was seen a handful of times. The CDR3, as DNA: TGCGCCAGCAGCCCATGGGACGGCTACGAGCAGTACTTC. Residues: CASSPWDGYEQYF. The chain recombines TRBV5-1 with TRBJ2-7; D may correspond to TRBD1 or TRBD2 (5 bases each). Germline V gene lookup returns CDR1 SGHRS and CDR2 YFSETQ. V shed 4 bases and J shed 3 bases, with 11 bases lying between them. The CDR3 is made up of 13 amino acids.

This clone was seen once. The rearrangement uses TRBV30 and TRBJ1-3; D unresolved. Germline-derived CDR1 and CDR2 are GTSNPN and SVGIG (reference sequence). Trimming shortened V by 4 bases and J by 0 bases, and 7 bases separated the two germline ends. This CDR3 is 13 amino acids long. This CDR3 is CAWIVSSGNTIYF. Here the CDR3 DNA reads TGTGCCTGGATAGTCAGCTCTGGAAACACCATATATTTT.

The chain combines TRBV5-4 with TRBJ2-1; TRBD1 matches at 7 bases. The length of the CDR3 is 14 residues. The V segment lost 0 bases and the J segment 4 bases; nucleotides outside the gene matches: 1. Per germline, CDR1 SGHNT and CDR2 YYREEE (reference sequence). In nucleotides, the CDR3 is TGTGCCAGCAGCTTGGGGGACAGTTACAATGAGCAGTTCTTC. This encodes CASSLGDSYNEQFF.

V is TRBV5-4 and J is TRBJ2-4, with 11 bases aligning to TRBD1. Germline CDR1 reads SGHNT; CDR2 reads YYREEE (reference sequence). The CDR3 has 16 amino acids. The ends lost 0 bases at V and 2 bases at J; junction bases unmatched: 1. CDR3 coding DNA: TGTGCCAGCAGCTTGGGGGACAGGGGGACCAAAAACATTCAGTACTTC. Amino acid sequence: CASSLGDRGTKNIQYF. Full variable domain (remainder filled in from reference TRBV5-4 and TRBJ2-4): ETGVTQSPTHLIKTRGQQVTLRCSSQSGHNTVSWYQQALGQGPQFIFQYYREEENGRGNFPPRFSGLQFPNYSSELNVNALELDDSALYLCASSLGDRGTKNIQYFGAGTRLSVL.

The chain recombines TRBV28 with TRBJ2-5; the D is unclear. CDR1 is MDHEN and CDR2 is SYDVKM in the germline V gene. The CDR3 is 14 residues long. The germline V and J ends were trimmed by 2 bases and 3 bases, with 10 bases remaining between them. The DNA of the CDR3 is TGTGCCAGCAGTTTAAGAGTCCGGGAAGAGACCCAGTACTTC. As protein: CASSLRVREETQYF.

This clone has just a few counts. The chain employs TRBV19 and TRBJ1-5, with 9 bases fitting TRBD1. Germline CDR1 and CDR2: LNHDA and SQIVND (reference sequence). The length of the CDR3 is 15 residues. After removal of 4 bases from V and 6 bases from J, the junction contained 7 bases not matched to a gene. The CDR3 loop reads CASSTTGGASQPQHF. Here the CDR3 DNA reads TGTGCCAGTAGTACCACAGGGGGCGCAAGTCAGCCCCAGCATTTT.

In its sample, this clone was seen once. V usage is TRBV6-5 and J usage is TRBJ1-3; D is perhaps TRBD1 (5 bases). Germline V gene data show CDR1 as MNHEY and CDR2 as SVGAGI. The CDR3 covers 15 residues. V dropped 4 bases and J dropped 4 bases, with 14 bases sitting between them. CDR3 residues: CASSWAGNSGNTIYF. The DNA of the CDR3 is TGTGCCAGCAGTTGGGCAGGGAACTCCGGAAACACCATATATTTT.

The chain has TRBV27 and TRBJ2-3; the match to TRBD1 covers 11 bases. With V trimmed by 8 bases and J by 2 bases, 9 bases remained unmatched. The CDR3 contains 16 residues. Germline V gene lookup returns CDR1 MNHEY and CDR2 SMNVEV (reference sequence). The CDR3, as DNA: TGTGCCAGCGTCCCAGGGACAGGGGGTTTCACAGATACGCAGTATTTT. Translated, it gives CASVPGTGGFTDTQYF.

This chain uses TRBV15 with TRBJ1-5; 7 bases align to TRBD1. The CDR3 is 16 residues long. Germline CDR1 is LNHNV and CDR2 is YYDKDF (reference sequence). After removal of 4 bases from V and 1 base from J, the junction contained 7 bases not matched to a gene. The CDR3 loop reads CATSMRQGSSNQPQHF. The DNA for the CDR3 is TGTGCCACCAGCATGCGACAGGGCTCCAGCAATCAGCCCCAGCATTTT.

V and J are TRBV7-9 and TRBJ2-7; D unclear. Germline CDR1 is SEHNR and CDR2 is FQNEAQ (reference sequence). Deletions cut 5 bases from V and 2 bases from J, with 13 bases between. The CDR3 runs to 14 residues. The CDR3 region has the DNA TGTGCCAGCAGCCGCCCCGCAGGACCCTACGAGCAGTACTTC. Protein product: CASSRPAGPYEQYF.

V gene TRBV28 combines with J gene TRBJ2-5; 8 positions match TRBD2. CDR3 length: 16 residues. Germline lookup yields CDR1 MDHEN and CDR2 SYDVKM. After removal of 1 base from V and 4 bases from J, the junction contained 8 bases not matched to a gene. CDR3 in amino acids: CASSLSDGGVGETQYF. CDR3 DNA sequence: TGTGCCAGCAGTTTATCCGACGGGGGGGTCGGAGAGACCCAGTACTTC.